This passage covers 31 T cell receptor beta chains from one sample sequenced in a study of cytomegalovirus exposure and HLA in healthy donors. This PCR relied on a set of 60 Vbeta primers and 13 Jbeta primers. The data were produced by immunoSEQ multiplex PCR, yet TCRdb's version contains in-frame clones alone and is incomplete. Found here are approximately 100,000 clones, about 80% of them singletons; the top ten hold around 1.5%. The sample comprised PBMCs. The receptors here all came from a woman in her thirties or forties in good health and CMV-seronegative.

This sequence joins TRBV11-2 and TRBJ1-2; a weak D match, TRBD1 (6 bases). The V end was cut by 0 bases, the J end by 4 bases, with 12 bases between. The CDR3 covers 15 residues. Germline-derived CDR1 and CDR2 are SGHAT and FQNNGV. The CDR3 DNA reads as TGTGCCAGCAGCTTAGATCCAGGGGCCCGCTATGGCTACACCTTC. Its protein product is CASSLDPGARYGYTF.

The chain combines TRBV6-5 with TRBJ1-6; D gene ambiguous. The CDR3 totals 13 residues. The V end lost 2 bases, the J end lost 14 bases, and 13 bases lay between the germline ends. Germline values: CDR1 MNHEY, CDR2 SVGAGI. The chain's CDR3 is CASSYVGRATLHF. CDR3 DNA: TGTGCCAGCAGTTACGTCGGGCGGGCAACCCTCCACTTT.

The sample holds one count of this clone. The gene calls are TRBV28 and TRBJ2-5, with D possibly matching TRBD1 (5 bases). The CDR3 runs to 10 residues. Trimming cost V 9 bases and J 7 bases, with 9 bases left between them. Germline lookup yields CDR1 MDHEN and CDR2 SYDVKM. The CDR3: CARPQGTQYF. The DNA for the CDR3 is TGTGCCAGACCTCAGGGGACCCAGTACTTC.

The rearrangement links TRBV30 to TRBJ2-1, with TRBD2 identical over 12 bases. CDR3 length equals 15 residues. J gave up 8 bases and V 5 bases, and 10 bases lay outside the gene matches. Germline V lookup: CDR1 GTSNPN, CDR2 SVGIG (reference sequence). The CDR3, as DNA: TGTGCCTGGGCCCAACTAGCGGGAGGTAAGGATGAGCAGTTCTTC. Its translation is CAWAQLAGGKDEQFF.

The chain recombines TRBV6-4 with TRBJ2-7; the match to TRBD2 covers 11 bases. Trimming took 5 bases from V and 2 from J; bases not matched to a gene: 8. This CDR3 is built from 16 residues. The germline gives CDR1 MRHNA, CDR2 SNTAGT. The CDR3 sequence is CASSPASGRSPYEQYF. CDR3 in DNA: TGTGCCAGCAGTCCCGCTAGCGGGAGGTCTCCCTACGAGCAGTACTTC.

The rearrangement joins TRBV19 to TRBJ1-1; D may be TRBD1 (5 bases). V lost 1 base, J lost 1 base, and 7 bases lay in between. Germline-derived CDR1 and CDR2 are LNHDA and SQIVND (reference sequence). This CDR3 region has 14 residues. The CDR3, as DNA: TGTGCCAGTAGTATAGTAAGGGGGAACACTGAAGCTTTCTTT. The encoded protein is CASSIVRGNTEAFF.

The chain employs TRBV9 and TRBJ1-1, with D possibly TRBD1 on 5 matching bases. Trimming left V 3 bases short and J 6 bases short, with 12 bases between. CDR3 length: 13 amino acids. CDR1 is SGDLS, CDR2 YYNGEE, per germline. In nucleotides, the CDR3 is TGTGCCAGCAGCGCCGGGGGAGTAGCTGAAGCTTTCTTT. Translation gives CASSAGGVAEAFF.

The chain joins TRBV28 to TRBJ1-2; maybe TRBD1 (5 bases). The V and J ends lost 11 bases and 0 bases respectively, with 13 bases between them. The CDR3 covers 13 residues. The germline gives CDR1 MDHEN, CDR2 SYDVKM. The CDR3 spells CAARDATNYGYTF. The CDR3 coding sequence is TGTGCCGCCAGGGATGCTACTAACTATGGCTACACCTTC.

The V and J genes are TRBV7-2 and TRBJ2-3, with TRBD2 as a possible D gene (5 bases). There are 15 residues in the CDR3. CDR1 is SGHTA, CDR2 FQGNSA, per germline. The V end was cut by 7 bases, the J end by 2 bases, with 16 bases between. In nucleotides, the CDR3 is TGTGCCAGCACCCAGACCCTCGACTACACAGATACGCAGTATTTT. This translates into CASTQTLDYTDTQYF.

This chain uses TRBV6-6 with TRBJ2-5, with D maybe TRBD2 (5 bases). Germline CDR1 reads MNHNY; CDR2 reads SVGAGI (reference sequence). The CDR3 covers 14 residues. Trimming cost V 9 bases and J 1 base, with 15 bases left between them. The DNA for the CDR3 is TGTGCCAGTCTCTCCTCCCGGGGCCAAGAGACCCAGTACTTC. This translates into CASLSSRGQETQYF.

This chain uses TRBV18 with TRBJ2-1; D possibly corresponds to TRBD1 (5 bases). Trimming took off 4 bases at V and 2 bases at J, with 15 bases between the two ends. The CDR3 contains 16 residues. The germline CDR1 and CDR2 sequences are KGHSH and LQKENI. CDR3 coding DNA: TGTGCCAGCTCACTCAATAGGGGCCAAACCTACAATGAGCAGTTCTTC. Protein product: CASSLNRGQTYNEQFF.

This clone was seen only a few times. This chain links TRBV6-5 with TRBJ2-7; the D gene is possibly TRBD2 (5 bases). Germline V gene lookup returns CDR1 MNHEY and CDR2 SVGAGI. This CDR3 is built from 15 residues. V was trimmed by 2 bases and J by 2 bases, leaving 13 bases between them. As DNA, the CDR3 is TGTGCCAGCAGTTACCTCCATGGGAGTGCCTACGAGCAGTACTTC. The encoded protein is CASSYLHGSAYEQYF.

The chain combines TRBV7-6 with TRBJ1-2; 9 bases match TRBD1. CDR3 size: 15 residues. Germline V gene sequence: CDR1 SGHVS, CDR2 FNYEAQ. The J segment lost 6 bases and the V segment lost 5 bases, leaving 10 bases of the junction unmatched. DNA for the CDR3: TGTGCCAGCAGCCCCCGGAGGGACAGGGCTGATGGCTACACCTTC. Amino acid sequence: CASSPRRDRADGYTF. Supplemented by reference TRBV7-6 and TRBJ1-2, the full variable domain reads GAGVSQSPRYKVTKRGQDVALRCDPISGHVSLYWYRQALGQGPEFLTYFNYEAQQDKSGLPNDRFSAERPEGSISTLTIQRTEQRDSAMYRCASSPRRDRADGYTFGSGTRLTVV.

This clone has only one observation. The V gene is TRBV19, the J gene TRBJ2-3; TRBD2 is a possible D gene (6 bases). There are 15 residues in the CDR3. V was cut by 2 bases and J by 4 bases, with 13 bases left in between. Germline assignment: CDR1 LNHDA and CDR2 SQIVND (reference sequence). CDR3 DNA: TGTGCCAGTAGTATAACGGCGGGAAGAGCAGATACGCAGTATTTT. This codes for CASSITAGRADTQYF.

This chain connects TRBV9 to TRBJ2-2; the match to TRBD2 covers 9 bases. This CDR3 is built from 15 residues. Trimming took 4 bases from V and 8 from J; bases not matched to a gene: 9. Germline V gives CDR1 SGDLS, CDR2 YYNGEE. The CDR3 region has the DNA TGTGCCAGCAGCTTATGGTCTAGCGGGATTGGGGAGCTGTTTTTT. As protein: CASSLWSSGIGELFF.

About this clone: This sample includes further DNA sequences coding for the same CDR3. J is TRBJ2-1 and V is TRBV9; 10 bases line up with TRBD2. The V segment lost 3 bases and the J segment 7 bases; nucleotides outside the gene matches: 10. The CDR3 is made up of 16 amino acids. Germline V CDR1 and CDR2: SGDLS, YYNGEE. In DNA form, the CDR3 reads TGTGCCAGCAGCGCCCGAGGAGCGGGAGGGCCTAATGAGCAGTTCTTC. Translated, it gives CASSARGAGGPNEQFF. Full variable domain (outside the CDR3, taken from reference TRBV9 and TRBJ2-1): DSGVTQTPKHLITATGQRVTLRCSPRSGDLSVYWYQQSLDQGLQFLIQYYNGEERAKGNILERFSAQQFPDLHSELNLSSLELGDSALYFCASSARGAGGPNEQFFGPGTRLTVL.

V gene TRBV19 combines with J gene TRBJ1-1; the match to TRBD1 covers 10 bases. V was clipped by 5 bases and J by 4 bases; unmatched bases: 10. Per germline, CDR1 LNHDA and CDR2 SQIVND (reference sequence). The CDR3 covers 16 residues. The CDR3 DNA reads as TGTGCCAGTAGTGACCCACTCCGGGACAGGGGCACTGAAGCTTTCTTT. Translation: CASSDPLRDRGTEAFF.

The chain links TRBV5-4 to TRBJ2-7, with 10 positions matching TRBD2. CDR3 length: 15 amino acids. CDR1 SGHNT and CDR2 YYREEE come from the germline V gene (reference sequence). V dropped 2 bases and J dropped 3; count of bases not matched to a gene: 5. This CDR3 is CASSLAGGPLYEQYF. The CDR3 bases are TGTGCCAGCAGCTTAGCGGGAGGGCCTCTCTACGAGCAGTACTTC.

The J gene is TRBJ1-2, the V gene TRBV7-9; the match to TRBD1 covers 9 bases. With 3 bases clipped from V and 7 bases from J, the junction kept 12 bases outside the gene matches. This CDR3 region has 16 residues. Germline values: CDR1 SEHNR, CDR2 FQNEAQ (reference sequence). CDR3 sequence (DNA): TGTGCCAGCAGCTTCGGCTTCAGGGGACAGGGTTTTGGCTACACCTTC. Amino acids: CASSFGFRGQGFGYTF.

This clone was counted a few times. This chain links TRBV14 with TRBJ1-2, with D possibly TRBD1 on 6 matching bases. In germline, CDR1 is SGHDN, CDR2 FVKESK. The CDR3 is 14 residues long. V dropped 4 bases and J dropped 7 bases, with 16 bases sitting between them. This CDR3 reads CASSPLGGGGGYTF. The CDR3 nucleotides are TGTGCCAGCAGCCCTCTCGGGGGGGGCGGTGGCTACACCTTC.

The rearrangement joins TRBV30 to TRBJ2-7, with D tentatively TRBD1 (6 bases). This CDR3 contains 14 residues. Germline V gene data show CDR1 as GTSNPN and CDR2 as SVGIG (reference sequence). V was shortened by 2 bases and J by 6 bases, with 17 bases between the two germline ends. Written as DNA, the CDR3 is TGTGCCTGGAGTATCCAGGGGCCATGGTTCGAGCAGTACTTC. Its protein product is CAWSIQGPWFEQYF.

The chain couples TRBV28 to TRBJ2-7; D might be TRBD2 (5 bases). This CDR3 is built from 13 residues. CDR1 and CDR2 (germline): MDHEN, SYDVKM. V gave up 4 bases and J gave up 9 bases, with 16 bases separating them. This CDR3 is CASSWETGGGQYF. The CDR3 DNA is TGTGCCAGCAGTTGGGAGACTGGAGGAGGGCAGTACTTC.

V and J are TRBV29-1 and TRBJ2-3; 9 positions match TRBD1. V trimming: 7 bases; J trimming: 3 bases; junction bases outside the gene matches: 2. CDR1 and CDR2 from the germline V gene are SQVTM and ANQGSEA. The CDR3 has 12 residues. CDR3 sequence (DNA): TGCAGCGCCGGACAGGGGACAGATACGCAGTATTTT. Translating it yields CSAGQGTDTQYF.

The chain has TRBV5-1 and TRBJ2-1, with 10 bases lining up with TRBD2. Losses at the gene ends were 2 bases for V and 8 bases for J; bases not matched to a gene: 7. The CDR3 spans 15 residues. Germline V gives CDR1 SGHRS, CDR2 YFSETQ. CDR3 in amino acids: CASSFPSGSSDEQFF. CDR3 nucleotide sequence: TGCGCCAGCAGCTTTCCTAGCGGGAGTAGCGATGAGCAGTTCTTC.

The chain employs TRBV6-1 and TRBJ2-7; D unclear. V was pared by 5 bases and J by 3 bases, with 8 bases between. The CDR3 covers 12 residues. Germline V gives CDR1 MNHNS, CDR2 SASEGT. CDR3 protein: CASSLEVYEQYF. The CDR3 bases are TGTGCCAGCAGTCTCGAGGTCTACGAGCAGTACTTC.

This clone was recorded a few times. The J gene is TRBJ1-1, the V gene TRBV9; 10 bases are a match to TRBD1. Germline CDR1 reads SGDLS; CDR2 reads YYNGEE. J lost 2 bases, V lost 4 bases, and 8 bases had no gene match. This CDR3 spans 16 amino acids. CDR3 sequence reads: CASSPGDRGFNTEAFF. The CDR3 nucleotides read TGTGCCAGCAGCCCCGGGGACAGGGGATTTAACACTGAAGCTTTCTTT.

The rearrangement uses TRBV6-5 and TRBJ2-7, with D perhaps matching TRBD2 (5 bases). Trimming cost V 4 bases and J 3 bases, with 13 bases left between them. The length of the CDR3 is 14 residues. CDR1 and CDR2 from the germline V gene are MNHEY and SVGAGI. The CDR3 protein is CASSLAWHHYEQYF. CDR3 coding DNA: TGTGCCAGCAGTTTAGCGTGGCACCACTACGAGCAGTACTTC.

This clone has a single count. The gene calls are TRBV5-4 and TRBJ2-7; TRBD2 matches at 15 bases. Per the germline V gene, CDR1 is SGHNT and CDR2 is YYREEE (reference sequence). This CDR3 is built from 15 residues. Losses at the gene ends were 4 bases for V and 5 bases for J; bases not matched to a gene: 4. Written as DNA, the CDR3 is TGTGCCAGCAGCAAGGGACTAGCGGGGGGCAACGAGCAGTACTTC. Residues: CASSKGLAGGNEQYF.

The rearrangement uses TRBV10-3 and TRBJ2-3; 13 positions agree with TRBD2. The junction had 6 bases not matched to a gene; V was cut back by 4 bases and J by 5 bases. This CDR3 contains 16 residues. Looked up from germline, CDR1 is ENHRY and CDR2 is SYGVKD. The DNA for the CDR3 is TGTGCCATCAGTGGACTAGCGGGAGGATTTCTAGATACGCAGTATTTT. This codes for CAISGLAGGFLDTQYF.

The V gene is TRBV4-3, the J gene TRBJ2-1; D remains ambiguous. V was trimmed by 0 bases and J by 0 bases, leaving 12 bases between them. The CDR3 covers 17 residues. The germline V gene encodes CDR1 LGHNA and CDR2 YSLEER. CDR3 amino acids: CASSQDLWSSSYNEQFF. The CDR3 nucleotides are TGCGCCAGCAGCCAAGATCTTTGGAGTAGCTCCTACAATGAGCAGTTCTTC.

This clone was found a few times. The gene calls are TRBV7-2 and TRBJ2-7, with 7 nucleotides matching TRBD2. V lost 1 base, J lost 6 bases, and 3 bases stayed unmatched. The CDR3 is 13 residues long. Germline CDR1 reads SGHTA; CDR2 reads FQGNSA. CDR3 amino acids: CASSLERGSEQYF. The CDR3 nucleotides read TGTGCCAGCAGCTTAGAGCGGGGATCCGAGCAGTACTTC.